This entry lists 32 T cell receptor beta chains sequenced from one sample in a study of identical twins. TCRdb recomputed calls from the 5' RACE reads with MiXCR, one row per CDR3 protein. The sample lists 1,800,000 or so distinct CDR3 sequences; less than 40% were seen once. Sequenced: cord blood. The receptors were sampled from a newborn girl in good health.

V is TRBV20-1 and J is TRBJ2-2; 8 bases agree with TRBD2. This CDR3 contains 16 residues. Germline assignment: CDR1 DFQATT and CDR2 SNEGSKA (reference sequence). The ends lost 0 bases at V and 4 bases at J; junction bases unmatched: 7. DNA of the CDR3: TGCAGTGCTAGAGATTACCGGGGGGGGCGCACCGGGGAGCTGTTTTTT. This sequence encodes CSARDYRGGRTGELFF.

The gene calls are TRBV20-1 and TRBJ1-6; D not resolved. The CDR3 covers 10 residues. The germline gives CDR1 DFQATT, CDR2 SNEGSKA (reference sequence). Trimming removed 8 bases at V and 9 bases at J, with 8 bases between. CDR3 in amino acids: CSTRRSPLHF. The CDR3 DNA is TGCAGTACCCGGCGTTCACCCCTCCACTTT.

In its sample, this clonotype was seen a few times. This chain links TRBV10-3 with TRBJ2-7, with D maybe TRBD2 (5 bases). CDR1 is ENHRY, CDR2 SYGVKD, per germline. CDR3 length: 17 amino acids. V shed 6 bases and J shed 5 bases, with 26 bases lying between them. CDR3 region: CAIRDFPTRGIRDEQYF. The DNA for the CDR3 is TGTGCCATCAGGGACTTCCCAACTCGTGGGATTCGGGACGAGCAGTACTTC.

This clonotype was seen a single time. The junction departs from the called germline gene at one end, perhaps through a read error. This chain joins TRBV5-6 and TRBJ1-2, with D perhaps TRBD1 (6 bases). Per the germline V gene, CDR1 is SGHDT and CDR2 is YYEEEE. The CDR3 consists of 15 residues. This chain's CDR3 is CVSSPTGAESYGYTF. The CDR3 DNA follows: TGTGTCAGCAGCCCGACAGGAGCCGAAAGCTATGGCTACACCTTC.

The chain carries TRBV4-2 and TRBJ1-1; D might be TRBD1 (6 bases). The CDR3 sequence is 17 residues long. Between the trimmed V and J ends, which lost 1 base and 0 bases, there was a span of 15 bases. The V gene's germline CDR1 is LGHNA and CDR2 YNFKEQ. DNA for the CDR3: TGTGCCAGCAGCCAAGGGGCGAGGGAGGGGGTGAACACTGAAGCTTTCTTT. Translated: CASSQGAREGVNTEAFF.

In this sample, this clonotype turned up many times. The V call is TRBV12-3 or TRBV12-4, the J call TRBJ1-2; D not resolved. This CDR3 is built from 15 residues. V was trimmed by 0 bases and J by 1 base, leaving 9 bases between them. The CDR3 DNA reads TGTGCCAGCAGTTTAGCGCACCGCCGTAACTATGGCTACACCTTC. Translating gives CASSLAHRRNYGYTF.

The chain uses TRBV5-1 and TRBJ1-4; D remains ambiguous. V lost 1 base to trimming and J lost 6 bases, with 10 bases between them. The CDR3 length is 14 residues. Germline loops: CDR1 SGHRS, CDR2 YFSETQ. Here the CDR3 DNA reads TGCGCCAGCAGCTTGTCTATAGCCCATGAAAAACTGTTTTTT. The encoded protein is CASSLSIAHEKLFF.

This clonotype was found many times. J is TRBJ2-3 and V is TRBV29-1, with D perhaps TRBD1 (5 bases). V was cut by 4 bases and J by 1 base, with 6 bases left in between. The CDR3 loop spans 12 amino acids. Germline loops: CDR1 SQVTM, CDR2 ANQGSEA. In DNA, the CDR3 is TGCAGCGTTGTACAGGGCACAGATACGCAGTATTTT. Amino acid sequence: CSVVQGTDTQYF.

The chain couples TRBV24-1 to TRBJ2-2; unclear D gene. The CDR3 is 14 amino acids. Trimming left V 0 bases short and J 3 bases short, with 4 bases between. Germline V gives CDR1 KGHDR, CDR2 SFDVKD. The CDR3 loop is CATSDLVDTGELFF. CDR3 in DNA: TGTGCCACCAGTGATTTGGTCGACACCGGGGAGCTGTTTTTT.

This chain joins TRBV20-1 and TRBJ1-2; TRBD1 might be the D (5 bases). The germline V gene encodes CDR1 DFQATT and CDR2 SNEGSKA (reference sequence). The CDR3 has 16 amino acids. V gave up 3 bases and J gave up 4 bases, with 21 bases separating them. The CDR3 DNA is TGCAGTGCTAGGCGCCCCGGGACGCGGGGTAGCTATGGCTACACCTTC. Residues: CSARRPGTRGSYGYTF.

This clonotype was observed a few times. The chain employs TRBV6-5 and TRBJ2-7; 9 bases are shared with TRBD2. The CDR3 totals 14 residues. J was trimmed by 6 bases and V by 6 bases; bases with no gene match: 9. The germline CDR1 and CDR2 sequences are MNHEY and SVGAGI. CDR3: CASSYRREGTEQYF. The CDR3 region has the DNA TGTGCCAGCAGCTACCGGCGGGAGGGTACCGAGCAGTACTTC.

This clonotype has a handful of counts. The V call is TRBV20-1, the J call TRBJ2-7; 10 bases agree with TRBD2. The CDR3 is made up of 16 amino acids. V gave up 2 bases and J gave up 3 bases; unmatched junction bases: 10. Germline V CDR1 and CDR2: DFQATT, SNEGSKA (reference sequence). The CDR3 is CSARPPSGREVYEQYF. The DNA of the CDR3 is TGCAGTGCTAGACCGCCTAGCGGGAGAGAGGTCTACGAGCAGTACTTC.

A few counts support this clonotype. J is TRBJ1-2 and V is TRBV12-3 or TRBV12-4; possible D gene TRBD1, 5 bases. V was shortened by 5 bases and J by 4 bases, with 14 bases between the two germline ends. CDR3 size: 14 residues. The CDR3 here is CASSLRRGSYGYTF. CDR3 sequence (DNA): TGTGCCAGCAGTCTTCGGAGGGGATCCTATGGCTACACCTTC.

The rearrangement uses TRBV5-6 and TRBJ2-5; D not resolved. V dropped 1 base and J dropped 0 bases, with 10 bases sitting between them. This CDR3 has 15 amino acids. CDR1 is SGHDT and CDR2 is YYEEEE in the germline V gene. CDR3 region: CASSLRLVYQETQYF. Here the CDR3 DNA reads TGTGCCAGCAGCTTGCGGTTGGTCTACCAAGAGACCCAGTACTTC.

CDR3 residues: CASSKPGLAGATREQYF. In nucleotides, the CDR3 is TGTGCCAGCAGCAAACCTGGACTAGCGGGCGCGACTCGCGAGCAGTACTTC. This rearrangement joins TRBV7-9 to TRBJ2-7, with 11 bases that match TRBD2. Per germline, CDR1 SEHNR and CDR2 FQNEAQ (reference sequence). The CDR3 contains 17 residues. Unmatched junction bases numbered 15, after V lost 5 bases and J lost 6 bases.

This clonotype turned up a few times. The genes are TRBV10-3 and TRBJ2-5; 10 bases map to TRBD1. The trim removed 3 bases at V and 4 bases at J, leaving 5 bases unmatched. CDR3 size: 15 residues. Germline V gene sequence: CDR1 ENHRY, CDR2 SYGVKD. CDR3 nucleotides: TGTGCCATCAGTGAAGACAGGGGGCATAGAGAGACCCAGTACTTC. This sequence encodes CAISEDRGHRETQYF.

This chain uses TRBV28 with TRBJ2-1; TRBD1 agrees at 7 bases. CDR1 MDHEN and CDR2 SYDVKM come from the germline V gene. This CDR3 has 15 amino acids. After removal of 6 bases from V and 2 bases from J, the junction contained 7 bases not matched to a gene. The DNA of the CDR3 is TGTGCCAGCAGCTTTGACAGGGAAGCCTACAATGAGCAGTTCTTC. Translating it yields CASSFDREAYNEQFF.

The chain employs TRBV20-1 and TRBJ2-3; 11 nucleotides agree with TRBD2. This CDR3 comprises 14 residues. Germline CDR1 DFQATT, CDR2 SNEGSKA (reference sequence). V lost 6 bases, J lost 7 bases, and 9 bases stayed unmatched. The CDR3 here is CSAGNLAGGNTQYF. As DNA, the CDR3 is TGCAGTGCAGGCAATCTAGCGGGAGGCAATACGCAGTATTTT.

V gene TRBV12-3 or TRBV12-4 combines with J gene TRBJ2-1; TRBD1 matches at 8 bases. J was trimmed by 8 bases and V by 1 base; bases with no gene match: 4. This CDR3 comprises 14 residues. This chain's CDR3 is CASSLGTGLDEQFF. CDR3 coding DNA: TGTGCCAGCAGTTTAGGGACAGGGCTGGATGAGCAGTTCTTC.

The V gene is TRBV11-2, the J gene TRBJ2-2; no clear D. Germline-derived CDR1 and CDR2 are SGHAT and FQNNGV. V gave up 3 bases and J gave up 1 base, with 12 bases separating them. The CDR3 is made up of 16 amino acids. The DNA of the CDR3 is TGTGCCAGCAGCTTGATTGGCGGCGGGAACACCGGGGAGCTGTTTTTT. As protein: CASSLIGGGNTGELFF.

The CDR3 here is CASSLSIPYEQYF. DNA for the CDR3: TGTGCCAGCAGCTTATCGATCCCCTACGAGCAGTACTTC. This chain connects TRBV11-2 to TRBJ2-7; D remains ambiguous. Germline CDR1 SGHAT, CDR2 FQNNGV. The V gene lost 2 bases and the J gene lost 2 bases, with 7 bases spanning the gap. CDR3 length: 13 amino acids.

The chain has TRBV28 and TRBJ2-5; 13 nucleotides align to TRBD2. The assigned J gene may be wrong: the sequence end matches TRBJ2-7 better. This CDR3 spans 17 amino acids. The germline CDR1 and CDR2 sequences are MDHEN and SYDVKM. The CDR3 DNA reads TGTGCCAGCAGTTTATGGTCTGGACTAGCGGGAGACAACGAGCAGTACTTC. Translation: CASSLWSGLAGDNEQYF.

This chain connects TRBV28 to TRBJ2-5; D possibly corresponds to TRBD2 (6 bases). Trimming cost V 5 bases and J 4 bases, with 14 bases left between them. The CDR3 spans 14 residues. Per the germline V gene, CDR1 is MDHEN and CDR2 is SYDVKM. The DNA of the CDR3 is TGTGCCAGCAGTCCTGGAATCGGGGGAGAGACCCAGTACTTC. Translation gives CASSPGIGGETQYF.

CDR3 bases: TGCGCCAGCAGCTTGGCCATGGAAGGGTTTGGCTACACCTTC. Translation: CASSLAMEGFGYTF. The V call is TRBV5-1, the J call TRBJ1-2; D uncertain. CDR3 length equals 14 residues. V was pared by 0 bases and J by 7 bases, with 13 bases between. Germline-derived CDR1 and CDR2 are SGHRS and YFSETQ.

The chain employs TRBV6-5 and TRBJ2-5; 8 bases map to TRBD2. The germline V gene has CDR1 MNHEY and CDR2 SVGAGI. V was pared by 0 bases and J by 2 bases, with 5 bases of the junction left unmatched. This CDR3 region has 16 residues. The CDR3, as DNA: TGTGCCAGCAGTTACTCGGGGACTAGTCAGCAAGAGACCCAGTACTTC. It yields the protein CASSYSGTSQQETQYF.

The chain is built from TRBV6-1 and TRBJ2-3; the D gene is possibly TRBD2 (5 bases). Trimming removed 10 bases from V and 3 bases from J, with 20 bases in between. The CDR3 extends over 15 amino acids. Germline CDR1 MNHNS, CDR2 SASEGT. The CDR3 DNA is TGTGCCATCCGAGAGCGGCGTGGCCGGACAGATACGCAGTATTTT. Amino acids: CAIRERRGRTDTQYF.

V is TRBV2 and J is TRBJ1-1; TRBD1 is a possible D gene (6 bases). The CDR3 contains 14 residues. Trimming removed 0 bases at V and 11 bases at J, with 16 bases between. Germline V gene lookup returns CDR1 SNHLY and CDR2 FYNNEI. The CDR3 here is CASSEAPRGQGAFF. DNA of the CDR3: TGTGCCAGCAGTGAAGCCCCCAGGGGCCAGGGGGCTTTCTTT.

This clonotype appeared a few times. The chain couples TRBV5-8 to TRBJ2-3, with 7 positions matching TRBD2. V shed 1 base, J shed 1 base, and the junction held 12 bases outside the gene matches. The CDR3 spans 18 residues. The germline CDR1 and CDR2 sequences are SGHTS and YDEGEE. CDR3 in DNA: TGTGCCAGCAGCTTGTTCGCCCCTTTGGCGGGGGGCACAGATACGCAGTATTTT. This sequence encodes CASSLFAPLAGGTDTQYF. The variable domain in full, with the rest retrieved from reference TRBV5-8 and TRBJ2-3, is EAGVTQSPTHLIKTRGQQATLRCSPISGHTSVYWYQQALGLGLQFLLWYDEGEERNRGNFPPRFSGRQFPNYSSELNVNALELEDSALYLCASSLFAPLAGGTDTQYFGPGTRLTVL.

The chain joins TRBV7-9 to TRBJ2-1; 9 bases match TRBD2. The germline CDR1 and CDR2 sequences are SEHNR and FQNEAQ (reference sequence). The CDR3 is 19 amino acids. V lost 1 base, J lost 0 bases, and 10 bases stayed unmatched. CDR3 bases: TGTGCCAGCAGCTTAGTTCCCCTAGCGGGGAAACGCTCCTACAATGAGCAGTTCTTC. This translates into CASSLVPLAGKRSYNEQFF. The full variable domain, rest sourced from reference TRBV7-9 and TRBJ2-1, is DTGVSQNPRHKITKRGQNVTFRCDPISEHNRLYWYRQTLGQGPEFLTYFQNEAQLEKSRLLSDRFSAERPKGSFSTLEIQRTEQGDSAMYLCASSLVPLAGKRSYNEQFFGPGTRLTVL.

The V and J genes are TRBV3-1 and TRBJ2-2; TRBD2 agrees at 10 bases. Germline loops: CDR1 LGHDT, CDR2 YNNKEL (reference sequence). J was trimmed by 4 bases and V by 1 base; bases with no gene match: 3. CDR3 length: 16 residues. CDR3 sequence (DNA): TGTGCCAGCAGCCAAGGACTAGCGGGTTTCACCGGGGAGCTGTTTTTT. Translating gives CASSQGLAGFTGELFF.

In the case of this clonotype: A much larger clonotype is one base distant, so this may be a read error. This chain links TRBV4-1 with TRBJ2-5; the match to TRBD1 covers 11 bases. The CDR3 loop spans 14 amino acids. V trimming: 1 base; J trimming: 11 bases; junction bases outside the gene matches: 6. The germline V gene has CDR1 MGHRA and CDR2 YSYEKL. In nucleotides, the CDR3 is TGCGCCAGCAGCCAAGGGACAGGGGGCAATGAGCAGTACTTC. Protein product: CASSQGTGGNEQYF.

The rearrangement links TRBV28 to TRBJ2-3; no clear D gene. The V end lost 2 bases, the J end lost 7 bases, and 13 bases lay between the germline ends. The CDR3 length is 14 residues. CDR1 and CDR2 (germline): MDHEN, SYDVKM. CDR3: CASSLPPRVHTQYF. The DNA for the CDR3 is TGTGCCAGCAGTTTACCCCCCCGGGTCCATACGCAGTATTTT.